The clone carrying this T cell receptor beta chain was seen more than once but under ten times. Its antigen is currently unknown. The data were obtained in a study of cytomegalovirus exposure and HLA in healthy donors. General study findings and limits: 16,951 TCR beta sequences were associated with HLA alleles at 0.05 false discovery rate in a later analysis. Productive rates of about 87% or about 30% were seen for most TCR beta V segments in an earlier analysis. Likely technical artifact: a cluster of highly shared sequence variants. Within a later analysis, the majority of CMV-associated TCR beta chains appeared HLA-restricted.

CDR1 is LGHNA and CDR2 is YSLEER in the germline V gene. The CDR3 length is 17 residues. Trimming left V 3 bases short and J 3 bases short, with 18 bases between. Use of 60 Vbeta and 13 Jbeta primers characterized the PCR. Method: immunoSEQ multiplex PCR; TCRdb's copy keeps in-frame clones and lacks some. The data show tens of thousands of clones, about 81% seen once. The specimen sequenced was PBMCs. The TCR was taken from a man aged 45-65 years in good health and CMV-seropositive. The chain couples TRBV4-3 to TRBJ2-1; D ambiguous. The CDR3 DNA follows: TGCGCCAGCAGCCACGATCTGATCGTACTCATCTACAATGAGCAGTTCTTC. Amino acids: CASSHDLIVLIYNEQFF.